Reported below is one TCR beta chain. The repertoire was sequenced with immunoSEQ multiplex PCR; TCRdb's copy has only in-frame clones and lacks some. The sample contains tens of thousands of clones, about 87% of which appear only once. The data are from a study of control samples from healthy donors and cancer patients. This CDR3 region has 17 residues. CDR1 and CDR2 (germline): SGHVS, FNYEAQ. V gave up 2 bases and J gave up 0 bases, with 16 bases separating them. This sequence joins TRBV7-6 and TRBJ1-1, with D perhaps matching TRBD1 (6 bases). What was sequenced was PBMCs. The TCR was taken from a woman aged 60-75 years with head and neck cancer. The CDR3 coding sequence is TGTGCCAGCAGCTTATGGTCGGGGGCTGGGGTGAACACTGAAGCTTTCTTT. Translation gives CASSLWSGAGVNTEAFF.